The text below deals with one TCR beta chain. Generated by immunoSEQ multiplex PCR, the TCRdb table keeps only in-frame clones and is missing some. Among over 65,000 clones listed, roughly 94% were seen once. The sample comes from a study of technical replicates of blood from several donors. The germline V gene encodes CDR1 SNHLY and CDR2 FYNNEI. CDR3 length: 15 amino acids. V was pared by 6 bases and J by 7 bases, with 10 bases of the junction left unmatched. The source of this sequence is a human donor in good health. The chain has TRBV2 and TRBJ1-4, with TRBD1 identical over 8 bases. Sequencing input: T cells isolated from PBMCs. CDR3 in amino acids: CASRIHTGGVEKLFF. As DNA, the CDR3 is TGTGCCAGCAGGATCCATACAGGGGGGGTTGAAAAACTGTTTTTT.